These T cell receptor beta chains were read from a single sample in a study of blood T cell repertoires in COVID-19. Here immunoSEQ multiplex PCR was the method, and the copy in TCRdb shows in-frame clones only, minus some. The table lists roughly 210,000 clones, around 87% of them singletons, with roughly 7.2% in the top ten. The specimen was PBMCs or T cells enriched from blood (not recorded which). Receptors were obtained from a man aged 25-40 years in a cohort exposed to, infected with or recovered from COVID-19 (not recorded which). The CDR3 runs from the conserved cysteine through the conserved F or W. Fields, in order: clone size, J gene, V gene, CDR3 length, D gene, CDR3 protein, CDR3 DNA. D genes are given only for firm matches. Size tells how often a clone was seen (once, few, many) or the class of an expanded clone, and some rows leave it out.

few	TRBJ2-1	TRBV7-9	17	-	CASSSKIRLDPYNEQFF	TGTGCCAGCAGCTCGAAAATACGACTAGACCCCTACAATGAGCAGTTCTTC
-	TRBJ2-1	TRBV11-2	13	-	CASSLSLYNEQFF	TGTGCCAGCAGCTTATCCCTGTACAATGAGCAGTTCTTC
-	TRBJ1-2	TRBV27	14	-	CASSGKRSDGGYTF	TGTGCCAGCAGTGGCAAGAGGTCTGATGGAGGCTACACCTTC
-	TRBJ1-2	TRBV12-3/TRBV12-4	13	TRBD1	CASTLTGGSGYTF	TGTGCCAGCACCCTCACAGGGGGCAGTGGCTACACCTTC
-	TRBJ2-7	TRBV28	14	TRBD2	CASTIAGVHYEQYF	TGTGCCAGCACAATTGCGGGAGTCCACTACGAGCAGTACTTC
-	TRBJ1-1	TRBV5-4	14	-	CASSLQGDGTEAFF	TGTGCCAGCAGCTTGCAGGGCGACGGCACTGAAGCTTTCTTT
-	TRBJ1-5	TRBV19	15	-	CASSTTSGGGQPQHF	TGTGCCAGTAGTACCACCTCGGGGGGAGGTCAGCCCCAGCATTTT
-	TRBJ2-3	TRBV9	12	-	CASSVDPGTQYF	TGTGCCAGCAGCGTAGACCCGGGTACGCAGTATTTT
-	TRBJ2-3	TRBV19	14	TRBD2	CASSIPGTSSPQYF	TGTGCCAGTAGTATCCCCGGGACTAGCTCCCCCCAGTATTTT
-	TRBJ2-7	TRBV7-2	16	-	CASLPSSSDRGYEQYF	TGTGCCAGCCTCCCGTCGTCATCTGATCGGGGTTACGAGCAGTACTTC
-	TRBJ1-5	TRBV6-5	16	TRBD1	CASSYSSTGGNQPQHF	TGTGCCAGCAGTTACTCCTCGACAGGGGGCAATCAGCCCCAGCATTTT
many	TRBJ1-1	TRBV5-6	11	-	CASSRDREAFF	TGTGCCAGCAGCCGCGACAGGGAAGCTTTCTTT
-	TRBJ2-7	TRBV7-3	13	-	CASSGGLSYEQYF	TGTGCCAGCAGCGGGGGACTTTCCTACGAGCAGTACTTC
-	TRBJ1-4	TRBV24-1	13	-	CATSDWTDEKLFF	TGTGCCACCAGTGATTGGACAGATGAAAAACTGTTTTTT
few	TRBJ1-4	TRBV28	15	TRBD1	CASSSRTGWAEKLFF	TGTGCCAGCAGTTCCAGGACAGGGTGGGCTGAAAAACTGTTTTTT
-	TRBJ2-6	TRBV3-1/TRBV3-2	20	TRBD1	CASSPFAPGQGYSGANVLTF	TGTGCCAGCAGCCCGTTCGCACCGGGACAGGGCTACTCTGGGGCCAACGTCCTGACTTTC
-	TRBJ1-1	TRBV15	15	-	CATSSNSRLNTEAFF	TGTGCCACCAGCAGTAACTCTAGGCTGAACACTGAAGCTTTCTTT
-	TRBJ2-1	TRBV7-2	19	-	CASSLRREDQYSSYNEQFF	TGTGCCAGCAGCTTACGGAGGGAGGACCAGTATAGCTCCTACAATGAGCAGTTCTTC
-	TRBJ1-3	TRBV11-2	17	-	CASTPRRGTISGNTIYF	TGTGCCAGCACCCCCAGGCGGGGGACGATCTCTGGAAACACCATATATTTT
-	TRBJ1-1	TRBV7-2	13	-	CASSLGQNTEAFF	TGTGCCAGCAGCTTAGGGCAGAACACTGAAGCTTTCTTT
-	TRBJ2-2	TRBV27	19	TRBD2	CASSLIGSGTTANTGELFF	TGTGCCAGCAGTTTGATAGGTAGCGGGACGACGGCGAACACCGGGGAGCTGTTTTTT
-	TRBJ1-1	TRBV15	14	TRBD1	CATSTTGEGTEAFF	TGTGCCACCAGCACGACAGGGGAAGGGACTGAAGCTTTCTTT
-	TRBJ2-3	TRBV24-1	16	TRBD1	CATSDFRDRVTDTQYF	TGTGCCACCAGTGATTTTAGGGACAGGGTTACAGATACGCAGTATTTT
-	TRBJ1-5	TRBV7-8	15	TRBD1	CASSDIRDRNQPQHF	TGTGCCAGCAGCGATATCCGGGACAGAAATCAGCCCCAGCATTTT
-	TRBJ1-2	TRBV28	16	TRBD1	CASRAAAGQGDYGYTF	TGTGCCAGCAGGGCCGCGGCGGGACAGGGAGACTATGGCTACACCTTC
once	TRBJ1-5	TRBV5-5	16	TRBD1	CASSFTGQGSYQPQHF	TGTGCCAGCAGCTTTACCGGACAGGGGAGTTATCAGCCCCAGCATTTT
-	TRBJ1-2	TRBV14	17	TRBD1	CASSRPGDRGLNYGYTF	TGTGCCAGCAGCCGCCCAGGCGACAGGGGGCTAAACTATGGCTACACCTTC
-	TRBJ1-1	TRBV5-1	14	-	CASSSGTAPSEAFF	TGCGCCAGCAGCTCAGGAACCGCCCCCAGTGAAGCTTTCTTT
-	TRBJ2-7	TRBV6-5	15	TRBD2	CASSYSTSGRAEQYF	TGTGCCAGCAGTTACTCGACTAGCGGGAGGGCCGAGCAGTACTTC
-	TRBJ2-6	TRBV4-2	17	TRBD2	CASSPIGGGTGANVLTF	TGTGCCAGCAGCCCCATAGGCGGGGGGACTGGGGCCAACGTCCTGACTTTC
-	TRBJ2-2	TRBV5-4	16	-	CASSYLGGAFPGELFF	TGTGCCAGCAGCTACCTGGGGGGGGCTTTTCCCGGGGAGCTGTTTTTT
-	TRBJ1-6	TRBV18	20	-	CASSPRGRAGKGSYNSPLHF	TGTGCCAGCTCACCTAGGGGGAGGGCAGGGAAGGGGTCCTATAATTCACCCCTCCACTTT
-	TRBJ1-2	TRBV6-5	14	TRBD1	CASSTNQGALGYTF	TGTGCCAGCAGTACAAACCAGGGGGCGTTGGGCTACACCTTC
many	TRBJ2-2	TRBV11-2	15	TRBD2	CASSFLAGNTGELFF	TGTGCCAGCAGCTTCCTAGCGGGGAACACCGGGGAGCTGTTTTTT
-	TRBJ1-2	TRBV12-3/TRBV12-4	12	-	CASTWRLGGYTF	TGTGCCAGCACCTGGAGACTCGGGGGCTACACCTTC
-	TRBJ2-2	TRBV6-2/TRBV6-3	18	TRBD2	CASSYNGTSGRGIGELFF	TGTGCCAGCAGTTACAACGGGACTAGCGGGAGAGGAATCGGGGAGCTGTTTTTT
-	TRBJ2-1	TRBV6-2/TRBV6-3	15	TRBD1	CASSYGGTGDNEQFF	TGTGCCAGCAGTTACGGGGGGACAGGGGACAATGAGCAGTTCTTC
-	TRBJ2-7	TRBV6-5	14	TRBD1	CASRRQGAAYEQYF	TGTGCCAGCCGGAGGCAGGGGGCCGCCTACGAGCAGTACTTC
many	TRBJ2-1	TRBV3-1/TRBV3-2	17	-	CASSRRGGTGSYNEQFF	TGTGCCAGCAGCCGCCGAGGCGGGACGGGAAGCTACAATGAGCAGTTCTTC
-	TRBJ2-1	TRBV24-1	17	TRBD1	CATSGGLRDRGYNEQFF	TGTGCCACCAGTGGGGGATTACGGGACAGGGGATACAATGAGCAGTTCTTC